Shown below are 20 T cell receptor beta chains from a single sample sequenced in a study of blood T cell repertoires in COVID-19. Measured with immunoSEQ multiplex PCR; TCRdb has only the in-frame clones, and not every one. The sample shows 300,000 to 400,000 clones, approximately 83% of them seen only once. The sample consisted of PBMCs or T cells enriched from blood (not recorded which). These receptors came from a woman aged 40 to 50 with acute COVID-19.

CDR3 sequence reads: CASSQDRTNYGYTF. CDR3 nucleotides: TGCGCCAGCAGCCAAGACAGGACTAACTATGGCTACACCTTC. This sequence joins TRBV4-1 and TRBJ1-2; D call uncertain. In germline, CDR1 is MGHRA, CDR2 YSYEKL. V shed 0 bases and J shed 0 bases, with 5 bases lying between them. This CDR3 contains 14 residues.

V is TRBV25-1 and J is TRBJ2-2; 8 bases fit TRBD1. The CDR3 runs 15 residues. With 3 bases clipped from V and 11 bases from J, the junction kept 11 bases outside the gene matches. CDR1 is MGHDK, CDR2 SYGVNS, per germline. CDR3 protein: CASSDKQGVTRELFF. Here the CDR3 DNA reads TGTGCCAGCAGTGATAAACAGGGGGTAACGAGAGAGCTGTTTTTT.

This clone came up once. The chain recombines TRBV29-1 with TRBJ2-3; 8 positions agree with TRBD1. The V and J ends lost 7 bases and 4 bases, in that order; junction bases with no gene match: 4. This CDR3 has 12 amino acids. CDR1 and CDR2 (germline): SQVTM, ANQGSEA. DNA of the CDR3: TGCAGCGGTCGACAGGGGCCAGATACGCAGTATTTT. Its protein is CSGRQGPDTQYF.

The rearrangement links TRBV6-5 to TRBJ1-4; the D gene is possibly TRBD1 (6 bases). The V end was cut by 2 bases, the J end by 8 bases, with 15 bases between. The CDR3 is 15 residues long. CDR1 and CDR2 (germline): MNHEY, SVGAGI. The CDR3 here is CASSYQGRGSEKLFF. The CDR3 DNA is TGTGCCAGCAGTTACCAGGGGCGAGGTTCCGAAAAACTGTTTTTT.

This clone appeared a few times. This chain connects TRBV5-6 to TRBJ1-1, with 7 bases aligning to TRBD1. This CDR3 is 16 amino acids long. J lost 4 bases, V lost 2 bases, and 11 bases had no gene match. Per germline, CDR1 SGHDT and CDR2 YYEEEE. CDR3 sequence: CASSFGGGRSATEAFF. CDR3 bases: TGTGCCAGCAGCTTCGGAGGGGGCCGATCGGCCACTGAAGCTTTCTTT.

V usage is TRBV4-1 and J usage is TRBJ2-5, with TRBD1 as a possible D gene (5 bases). Trimming took off 0 bases at V and 5 bases at J, with 10 bases between the two ends. Germline CDR1 is MGHRA and CDR2 is YSYEKL. This CDR3 spans 14 amino acids. The CDR3 is CASSQDQGRETQYF. CDR3 coding DNA: TGCGCCAGCAGCCAAGATCAGGGTAGGGAGACCCAGTACTTC.

This clone was detected a few times. The V call is TRBV5-4, the J call TRBJ1-1; tentatively, D is TRBD1 (6 bases). CDR3 size: 15 residues. Germline CDR1 reads SGHNT; CDR2 reads YYREEE (reference sequence). V dropped 0 bases and J dropped 6 bases, with 15 bases sitting between them. The chain's CDR3 is CASSLAGGLRAEAFF. In DNA, the CDR3 is TGTGCCAGCAGCTTGGCGGGGGGGCTTCGGGCTGAAGCTTTCTTT.

This clone was seen just once. This chain uses TRBV19 with TRBJ2-3; D unresolved. CDR3 length: 19 amino acids. Germline values: CDR1 LNHDA, CDR2 SQIVND (reference sequence). V dropped 0 bases and J dropped 0 bases, with 19 bases sitting between them. This chain's CDR3 is CASSIDPPLSIPSTDTQYF. CDR3 sequence (DNA): TGTGCCAGTAGTATAGATCCCCCACTGTCGATACCAAGCACAGATACGCAGTATTTT.

The rearrangement links TRBV5-6 to TRBJ2-7, with 8 bases identical to TRBD2. This CDR3 region has 16 residues. CDR1 SGHDT and CDR2 YYEEEE come from the germline V gene. With 1 base clipped from V and 3 bases from J, the junction kept 9 bases outside the gene matches. The CDR3 DNA reads as TGTGCCAGCAGCTTGCTGGGACTAGGGTCTCTCTACGAGCAGTACTTC. Protein: CASSLLGLGSLYEQYF.

The gene calls are TRBV4-3 and TRBJ1-6; D not certain. This CDR3 has 18 amino acids. V gave up 0 bases and J gave up 1 base, with 13 bases separating them. Germline values: CDR1 LGHNA, CDR2 YSLEER. CDR3 residues: CASSQEPTRGSYNSPLHF. CDR3 bases: TGCGCCAGCAGCCAAGAACCTACAAGAGGATCCTATAATTCACCCCTCCACTTT.

This sequence joins TRBV5-1 and TRBJ2-7; 7 nucleotides match TRBD2. Looked up from germline, CDR1 is SGHRS and CDR2 is YFSETQ. The CDR3 covers 15 residues. Trimming took 0 bases from V and 5 from J; bases not matched to a gene: 8. The chain's CDR3 is CASSLAGGGANEQYF. In nucleotides, the CDR3 is TGCGCCAGCAGCTTGGCTGGGGGAGGGGCTAACGAGCAGTACTTC.

This clone was recorded once. The V call is TRBV12-3 or TRBV12-4, the J call TRBJ1-2, with D maybe TRBD1 (6 bases). Trimming took off 7 bases at V and 4 bases at J, with 13 bases between the two ends. The length of the CDR3 is 13 residues. Written as DNA, the CDR3 is TGTGCCAGCACCCAAAGGGGGACCTATGGCTACACCTTC. Protein product: CASTQRGTYGYTF.

This clone was seen just once. The V call is TRBV14, the J call TRBJ2-5; 10 nucleotides agree with TRBD2. The CDR3 is 15 residues long. The J segment lost 6 bases and the V segment lost 3 bases, leaving 7 bases of the junction unmatched. Germline CDR1 and CDR2: SGHDN and FVKESK. The CDR3 region is CASSQRASGRQTQYF. The CDR3 nucleotides read TGTGCCAGCAGCCAGAGAGCTAGCGGGAGACAGACCCAGTACTTC.

The V call is TRBV7-6, the J call TRBJ2-3; 7 nucleotides match TRBD2. The CDR3 runs 16 residues. J was trimmed by 0 bases and V by 0 bases; bases with no gene match: 3. Per germline, CDR1 SGHVS and CDR2 FNYEAQ. The CDR3 region has the DNA TGTGCCAGCAGCTTAGCGGGGAGGGGTAGCACAGATACGCAGTATTTT. It specifies CASSLAGRGSTDTQYF. The full variable domain, completed using reference TRBV7-6 and TRBJ2-3, is GAGVSQSPRYKVTKRGQDVALRCDPISGHVSLYWYRQALGQGPEFLTYFNYEAQQDKSGLPNDRFSAERPEGSISTLTIQRTEQRDSAMYRCASSLAGRGSTDTQYFGPGTRLTVL.

The rearrangement uses TRBV3-1 (or the pseudogene TRBV3-2) and TRBJ1-2; unclear D gene. V was cut by 0 bases and J by 2 bases, with 10 bases left in between. Germline-derived CDR1 and CDR2 are LGHDT and YNNKEL (reference sequence). The CDR3 spans 15 residues. The CDR3 is CASSQDIGVNYGYTF. The DNA for the CDR3 is TGTGCCAGCAGCCAAGATATCGGGGTAAACTATGGCTACACCTTC.

Only one count was recorded for this clone. The chain recombines TRBV11-2 with TRBJ1-1, with 8 positions matching TRBD1. V gave up 8 bases and J gave up 0 bases; unmatched junction bases: 5. Germline CDR1 reads SGHAT; CDR2 reads FQNNGV. The CDR3 spans 14 residues. CDR3 in amino acids: CASQDRAVNTEAFF. CDR3 DNA sequence: TGTGCCAGCCAGGACAGGGCGGTGAACACTGAAGCTTTCTTT.

This chain uses TRBV18 with TRBJ1-2; TRBD1 might be the D (6 bases). Trimming removed 6 bases at V and 3 bases at J, with 23 bases between. Germline V CDR1 and CDR2: KGHSH, LQKENI. CDR3 length: 17 amino acids. CDR3 in DNA: TGTGCCAGCTCCCTGGACAGCTCTCAGGTTAGGGACTATGGCTACACCTTC. It codes for CASSLDSSQVRDYGYTF.

This sequence joins TRBV19 and TRBJ2-3, with a weak D call TRBD1 (5 bases). V was trimmed by 3 bases and J by 0 bases, leaving 10 bases between them. Germline lookup yields CDR1 LNHDA and CDR2 SQIVND (reference sequence). This CDR3 has 15 amino acids. CDR3 loop: CASSMKGFSTDTQYF. The CDR3 DNA reads as TGTGCCAGTAGTATGAAGGGGTTTAGCACAGATACGCAGTATTTT. The variable domain in full, completed from reference TRBV19 and TRBJ2-3, reads DGGITQSPKYLFRKEGQNVTLSCEQNLNHDAMYWYRQDPGQGLRLIYYSQIVNDFQKGDIAEGYSVSREKKESFPLTVTSAQKNPTAFYLCASSMKGFSTDTQYFGPGTRLTVL.

The CDR3, as DNA: TGCAGCGCCCGCAACCGGACAGCTTCCTACGAGCAGTACTTC. It encodes CSARNRTASYEQYF. The chain recombines TRBV29-1 with TRBJ2-7; D is possibly TRBD1 (6 bases). The CDR3 spans 14 residues. The germline V gene has CDR1 SQVTM and CDR2 ANQGSEA. The V end lost 7 bases, the J end lost 1 base, and 17 bases lay between the germline ends.

The V gene is TRBV5-1, the J gene TRBJ1-3; tentative D call: TRBD1 (5 bases). The CDR3 is 15 residues long. The V gene lost 6 bases and the J gene lost 0 bases, with 13 bases spanning the gap. Germline V gives CDR1 SGHRS, CDR2 YFSETQ. The CDR3 reads CASNLGGTSGNTIYF. In nucleotides, the CDR3 is TGCGCCAGCAACTTAGGCGGGACCTCTGGAAACACCATATATTTT.